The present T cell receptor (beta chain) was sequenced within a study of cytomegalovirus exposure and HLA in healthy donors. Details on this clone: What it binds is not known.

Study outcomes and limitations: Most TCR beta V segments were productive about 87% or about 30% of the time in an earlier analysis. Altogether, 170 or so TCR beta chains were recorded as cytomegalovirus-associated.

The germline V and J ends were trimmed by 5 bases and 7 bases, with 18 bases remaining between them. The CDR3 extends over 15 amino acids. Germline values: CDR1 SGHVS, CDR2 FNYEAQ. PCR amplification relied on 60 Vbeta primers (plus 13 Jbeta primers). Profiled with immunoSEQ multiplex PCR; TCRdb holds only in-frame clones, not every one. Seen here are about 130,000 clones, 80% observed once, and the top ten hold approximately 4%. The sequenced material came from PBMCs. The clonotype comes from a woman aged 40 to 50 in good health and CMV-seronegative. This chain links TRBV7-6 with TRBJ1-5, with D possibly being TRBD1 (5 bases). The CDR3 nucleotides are TGTGCCAGCAGCCCGGGGGAGGGTGATGGGCAGCCCCAGCATTTT. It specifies CASSPGEGDGQPQHF.